One and the same sample provided the 27 T cell receptor beta chains below, sequenced in a study of cytomegalovirus exposure and HLA in healthy donors. 60 Vbeta and 13 Jbeta primers were used in PCR. Only in-frame clones appear in the TCRdb table, and some are missing; sequencing was by immunoSEQ multiplex PCR. The sample contains about 180,000 clones, 75% to 85% of which appear only once. Source material: PBMCs. The receptors derive from a girl aged 2 to 9 in good health and CMV-seropositive.

The chain joins TRBV5-6 to TRBJ1-6; D not resolved. In germline, CDR1 is SGHDT, CDR2 YYEEEE. Trimming pared 3 bases from V and 8 bases from J, leaving 21 bases between. This CDR3 has 17 residues. The CDR3 coding sequence is TGTGCCAGCAGCTCCCGCATTTTCACGGGAAATTATTCACCCCTCCACTTT. Protein product: CASSSRIFTGNYSPLHF.

This sequence joins TRBV5-1 and TRBJ1-3; no definite D call. The CDR3 length is 16 residues. The ends were cut back, 1 base at V and 0 bases at J, with 11 bases in the middle. Germline lookup yields CDR1 SGHRS and CDR2 YFSETQ. The CDR3 spells CASSLKELSSGNTIYF. The CDR3 DNA follows: TGCGCCAGCAGCTTGAAAGAATTGAGCTCTGGAAACACCATATATTTT.

This chain connects TRBV10-3 to TRBJ2-1, with 9 bases aligning to TRBD2. This CDR3 is 16 amino acids long. J lost 4 bases, V lost 6 bases, and 10 bases had no gene match. The germline CDR1 and CDR2 sequences are ENHRY and SYGVKD. CDR3 bases: TGTGCCATCAGGGATGATAGCGGGAGACTTTACAATGAGCAGTTCTTC. Translated: CAIRDDSGRLYNEQFF.

J is TRBJ2-7 and V is TRBV9; 8 nucleotides match TRBD2. Germline V gene lookup returns CDR1 SGDLS and CDR2 YYNGEE. The CDR3 extends over 15 amino acids. Trimming removed 1 base from V and 0 bases from J; junction bases left unmatched: 3. The CDR3 spells CASSVTSGNSYEQYF. For the CDR3, the DNA is TGTGCCAGCAGCGTAACTAGCGGAAACTCCTACGAGCAGTACTTC.

This clone was counted once. The gene calls are TRBV6-4 and TRBJ2-6, with 8 bases that match TRBD1. Per germline, CDR1 MRHNA and CDR2 SNTAGT. Unmatched junction bases numbered 10, after V lost 6 bases and J lost 0 bases. This CDR3 is built from 18 residues. The CDR3 bases are TGTGCCAGCAGAAAACAGGGGGGAATAAGCTCTGGGGCCAACGTCCTGACTTTC. This codes for CASRKQGGISSGANVLTF.

The chain joins TRBV2 to TRBJ1-1; a weak D match, TRBD1 (5 bases). This CDR3 has 13 amino acids. The germline V gene has CDR1 SNHLY and CDR2 FYNNEI. V was clipped by 7 bases and J by 1 base, with 10 bases between them. The DNA for the CDR3 is TGTGCCAGCATAAAAGGGGAGAACACTGAAGCTTTCTTT. Protein product: CASIKGENTEAFF.

The J gene is TRBJ1-5, the V gene TRBV7-2; D uncertain. Germline values: CDR1 SGHTA, CDR2 FQGNSA. The ends were cut back, 1 base at V and 3 bases at J, with 13 bases in the middle. This CDR3 is built from 16 residues. DNA of the CDR3: TGTGCCAGCAGCTTAGAGTCCGGTCGCACCAATCAGCCCCAGCATTTT. This gives the protein CASSLESGRTNQPQHF.

The CDR3 loop is CSAGGPRDTQYF. DNA for the CDR3: TGCAGCGCCGGGGGACCGAGGGATACGCAGTATTTT. This chain joins TRBV29-1 and TRBJ2-3; possibly TRBD2 for D (6 bases). CDR1 is SQVTM and CDR2 is ANQGSEA in the germline V gene. The CDR3 is 12 amino acids. Trimming left V 7 bases short and J 6 bases short, with 14 bases between.

The chain employs TRBV6-1 and TRBJ2-1, with D perhaps TRBD1 (6 bases). Trimming removed 11 bases from V and 9 bases from J, with 26 bases in between. The CDR3 extends over 15 amino acids. CDR1 is MNHNS and CDR2 is SASEGT in the germline V gene. The CDR3 DNA follows: TGTGCCGGCGCGATAACAGGGATCAAGCTGGGTGAGCAGTTCTTC. Protein sequence: CAGAITGIKLGEQFF.

V usage is TRBV19 and J usage is TRBJ2-7; TRBD2 matches at 7 bases. CDR3 length: 15 amino acids. The germline V gene has CDR1 LNHDA and CDR2 SQIVND (reference sequence). Trimming removed 3 bases from V and 2 bases from J; junction bases left unmatched: 7. The CDR3 loop is CASSILAGVPYEQYF. CDR3 sequence (DNA): TGTGCCAGTAGTATTTTGGCGGGAGTTCCCTACGAGCAGTACTTC.

This clone was seen a few times. The gene calls are TRBV11-3 and TRBJ2-7; TRBD2 is a possible D gene (5 bases). CDR1 is SGHNT, CDR2 YENEEA, per germline. The CDR3 consists of 14 residues. Trimming cost V 3 bases and J 2 bases, with 11 bases left between them. This chain's CDR3 is CASSLRVRAYEQYF. Here the CDR3 DNA reads TGTGCCAGCAGCTTGAGGGTGAGGGCCTACGAGCAGTACTTC.

The V gene is TRBV5-1, the J gene TRBJ2-5; 9 nucleotides line up with TRBD2. After removal of 5 bases from V and 5 bases from J, the junction contained 19 bases not matched to a gene. Germline CDR1 is SGHRS and CDR2 is YFSETQ. This CDR3 contains 18 residues. CDR3 loop: CASSGGVEREVTRETQYF. In nucleotides, the CDR3 is TGCGCCAGCAGTGGGGGAGTCGAGCGGGAGGTGACTCGGGAGACCCAGTACTTC.

This chain connects TRBV5-4 to TRBJ1-5; TRBD1 aligns across 8 bases. The germline V gene encodes CDR1 SGHNT and CDR2 YYREEE (reference sequence). CDR3 length equals 13 residues. The V segment lost 4 bases and the J segment 5 bases; nucleotides outside the gene matches: 2. The CDR3 sequence is CASSQDRDQPQHF. Here the CDR3 DNA reads TGTGCCAGCAGCCAGGACAGGGATCAGCCCCAGCATTTT. Looking up the rest from reference TRBV5-4 and TRBJ1-5 gives the full variable domain: ETGVTQSPTHLIKTRGQQVTLRCSSQSGHNTVSWYQQALGQGPQFIFQYYREEENGRGNFPPRFSGLQFPNYSSELNVNALELDDSALYLCASSQDRDQPQHFGDGTRLSIL.

V is TRBV19 and J is TRBJ2-2, with TRBD2 matching over 7 bases. The V segment lost 7 bases and the J segment 0 bases; nucleotides outside the gene matches: 5. This CDR3 has 15 amino acids. Germline V gene data show CDR1 as LNHDA and CDR2 as SQIVND (reference sequence). CDR3 residues: CASTGGGTNTGELFF. The CDR3 nucleotides read TGTGCCAGTACTGGGGGGGGGACGAACACCGGGGAGCTGTTTTTT.

This clone appeared a few times. The chain carries TRBV7-9 and TRBJ1-1; 11 bases line up with TRBD1. The CDR3 spans 13 residues. Germline V lookup: CDR1 SEHNR, CDR2 FQNEAQ (reference sequence). The DNA of the CDR3 is TGTGCTGAAGGACAGGGGGCACTTTCTGAAGCTTTCTTT. It specifies CAEGQGALSEAFF.

The J gene is TRBJ2-7, the V gene TRBV15; 9 nucleotides line up with TRBD1. The CDR3 spans 16 residues. The J segment lost 12 bases and the V segment lost 0 bases, leaving 15 bases of the junction unmatched. The germline V gene encodes CDR1 LNHNV and CDR2 YYDKDF (reference sequence). CDR3 in DNA: TGTGCCACCAGCAGAGATCGGGACAGGGTGGATAAGGGGCGGTACTTC. This codes for CATSRDRDRVDKGRYF.

The V and J genes are TRBV15 and TRBJ1-5; 10 bases are a match to TRBD1. The V gene's germline CDR1 is LNHNV and CDR2 YYDKDF (reference sequence). The CDR3 length is 15 residues. The J segment lost 7 bases and the V segment lost 2 bases, leaving 5 bases of the junction unmatched. This chain's CDR3 is CATSRSGTGDQPQHF. DNA of the CDR3: TGTGCCACCAGCAGATCCGGGACAGGGGACCAGCCCCAGCATTTT.

The count of this clone is one. A junction boundary mismatches the germline segment, possibly from a read error. This rearrangement joins TRBV7-9 to TRBJ1-4, with 7 bases matching TRBD1. CDR1 and CDR2 (germline): SEHNR, FQNEAQ (reference sequence). The CDR3 runs to 14 residues. The CDR3 is CSSSLTGSGEKLFF. Here the CDR3 DNA reads TGTTCCAGCAGCTTGACAGGGAGTGGTGAAAAACTGTTTTTT.

J is TRBJ2-7 and V is TRBV5-1; weak D call: TRBD2 (5 bases). CDR1 is SGHRS and CDR2 is YFSETQ in the germline V gene. V lost 0 bases, J lost 3 bases, and 13 bases lay in between. This CDR3 is built from 15 residues. This CDR3 is CASSLGLWGVYEQYF. CDR3 nucleotides: TGCGCCAGCAGCTTGGGTCTGTGGGGAGTCTACGAGCAGTACTTC.

The gene calls are TRBV29-1 and TRBJ2-7; no firm D call. V was clipped by 4 bases and J by 1 base, with 8 bases between them. This CDR3 spans 12 amino acids. In germline, CDR1 is SQVTM, CDR2 ANQGSEA. CDR3 sequence: CSVGAVSYEQYF. CDR3 DNA sequence: TGCAGCGTTGGGGCCGTGTCCTACGAGCAGTACTTC.

This clone was counted only a few times. The rearrangement uses TRBV6-6 and TRBJ1-5; no clear D gene. Germline V gives CDR1 MNHNY, CDR2 SVGAGI (reference sequence). With 5 bases removed from V and 10 bases from J, the gap between germline ends came to 6 bases. This CDR3 has 10 residues. The CDR3: CASSNGPQHF. Written as DNA, the CDR3 is TGTGCCAGCAGTAACGGTCCCCAGCATTTT.

This clone showed up many times. CDR3 coding DNA: TGTGCCAGCAGTTCCGGGACAGGGACTGAAAAACTGTTTTTT. Translated: CASSSGTGTEKLFF. This chain connects TRBV28 to TRBJ1-4; 9 bases line up with TRBD1. The germline V gene encodes CDR1 MDHEN and CDR2 SYDVKM. With V trimmed by 4 bases and J by 7 bases, 4 bases remained unmatched. The CDR3 is made up of 14 amino acids.

J is TRBJ2-1 and V is TRBV4-1; TRBD2 aligns across 8 bases. This CDR3 is 20 amino acids long. CDR1 is MGHRA and CDR2 is YSYEKL in the germline V gene. J lost 1 base, V lost 1 base, and 15 bases had no gene match. The CDR3 sequence: CASSQVAGLVLPKSYNEQFF. In DNA form, the CDR3 reads TGCGCCAGCAGCCAAGTGGCGGGACTAGTTCTCCCCAAGTCCTACAATGAGCAGTTCTTC.

The chain employs TRBV2 and TRBJ1-2; TRBD1 matches at 9 bases. V trimming: 3 bases; J trimming: 4 bases; junction bases outside the gene matches: 3. Per the germline V gene, CDR1 is SNHLY and CDR2 is FYNNEI. This CDR3 has 14 amino acids. In DNA, the CDR3 is TGTGCCAGCAGTGATACAGGGGGCAGCTATGGCTACACCTTC. Translated: CASSDTGGSYGYTF. The whole variable domain, filled in from reference TRBV2 and TRBJ1-2, reads EPEVTQTPSHQVTQMGQEVILRCVPISNHLYFYWYRQILGQKVEFLVSFYNNEISEKSEIFDDQFSVERPDGSNFTLKIRSTKLEDSAMYFCASSDTGGSYGYTFGSGTRLTVV.

V gene TRBV18 combines with J gene TRBJ1-2; TRBD1 might be the D (6 bases). Germline CDR1 reads KGHSH; CDR2 reads LQKENI. CDR3 size: 13 residues. The V end was cut by 4 bases, the J end by 5 bases, with 11 bases between. In DNA form, the CDR3 reads TGTGCCAGCTCACTCGGACAGTTATATGGCTACACCTTC. Protein sequence: CASSLGQLYGYTF.

J is TRBJ2-1 and V is TRBV30; possibly TRBD1 for D (5 bases). The CDR3 is made up of 11 amino acids. From germline, CDR1 is GTSNPN and CDR2 SVGIG (reference sequence). The V end lost 8 bases, the J end lost 7 bases, and 12 bases lay between the germline ends. The CDR3 spells CATRQKNEQFF. Written as DNA, the CDR3 is TGTGCCACACGACAGAAAAATGAGCAGTTCTTC.

The chain employs TRBV14 and TRBJ2-7; the match to TRBD1 covers 7 bases. Germline V gene lookup returns CDR1 SGHDN and CDR2 FVKESK. This CDR3 has 12 residues. With V trimmed by 7 bases and J by 12 bases, 12 bases remained unmatched. In DNA, the CDR3 is TGTGCCAGCACCCTAGACAGGGTCTTAATGTACTTC. It yields the protein CASTLDRVLMYF.